The T cell receptor beta chain described here comes from a study of T cell repertoires in cytomegalovirus infection. Study details: CMV epitopes used comprised recently identified HLA-C-restricted ones and well-studied HLA-B-restricted ones. Notes on the study in general: Dominating the ex vivo response were HLA-C-restricted CMV-specific TCR beta clonotypes.

Each CDR3 protein is one row after TCRdb ran MiXCR on the reads. The top ten hold over 15% of the sample, which has about 700,000 distinct CDR3 sequences, 30% to 35% seen once. Trimming shortened V by 1 base and J by 6 bases, and 5 bases separated the two germline ends. Per the germline V gene, CDR1 is SGHNT and CDR2 is YYREEE (reference sequence). This CDR3 has 13 residues. This clonotype was detected a few times. The target antigen is unknown. This TCR came from a human donor in good health (CMV status not recorded). Some clones in this sample may be carry-over from other donors' samples. The source material was cultured PBMCs, sampled from culture after CMV antigen stimulation. The chain combines TRBV5-4 with TRBJ1-6; D remains unclear. This chain's CDR3 is CASSLMANSPLHF. As DNA, the CDR3 is TGTGCCAGCAGCTTGATGGCTAATTCACCCCTCCACTTT.